This T cell receptor beta chain was sequenced during a study of identical twins. Study conclusions and caveats: Cord blood's abundant beta clonotypes had fewer insertions, unlike memory repertoires.

Healthy Caucasian individuals made up all the donors. With respect to this clonotype: The antigen is not known.

Addition of a universal primer site occurred through template switching, and cDNA carried unique molecular identifiers. MiXCR, applied by TCRdb to the 5' RACE reads, yields one record per CDR3 protein. This table has under 900,000 distinct CDR3 sequences, more than 9% appearing once. Separately, the same data were catalogued under a study of yellow fever vaccine responses in identical twins. Per that study: Twins' vaccine T cell response reportedly seemed partly convergent, partly personalized.

This clonotype was obtained from a woman in her late teens or twenties in good health. Material: PBMCs.

CDR3 coding DNA: TGTGCCACCTCGCCGGGACTAGGTATTGAGCAGTTCTTC. Translating gives CATSPGLGIEQFF. The V gene is TRBV7-9, the J gene TRBJ2-1; 8 bases line up with TRBD2. V lost 10 bases to trimming and J lost 9 bases; unmatched junction nucleotides: 11. The CDR3 has 13 residues. CDR1 is SEHNR, CDR2 FQNEAQ, per germline (reference sequence). Together with reference TRBV7-9 and TRBJ2-1, the CDR3 gives the full variable domain: DTGVSQNPRHKITKRGQNVTFRCDPISEHNRLYWYRQTLGQGPEFLTYFQNEAQLEKSRLLSDRFSAERPKGSFSTLEIQRTEQGDSAMYLCATSPGLGIEQFFGPGTRLTVL.